The 28 T cell receptor beta chains given below trace back to one sample, sequenced in a study of CD8 T cells in ankylosing spondylitis. TCRdb passed the 5' RACE reads through MiXCR, listing each CDR3 protein once. The data contain fewer than 350,000 distinct CDR3 sequences, 11% of them singletons. The sample comprised blood, either unsorted or a sorted T cell fraction (not recorded which). The receptor set was obtained from a female donor with ankylosing spondylitis or in good health (not recorded which).

The table lists this clonotype with many counts. The genes are TRBV7-2 and TRBJ2-7, with 12 bases that match TRBD2. The CDR3 has 16 amino acids. Germline V gene lookup returns CDR1 SGHTA and CDR2 FQGNSA. V trimming: 1 base; J trimming: 5 bases; junction bases outside the gene matches: 6. The CDR3 spells CASSLGPSGRVHEQYF. The CDR3 DNA reads TGTGCCAGCAGCTTAGGGCCTAGCGGGAGGGTCCACGAGCAGTACTTC.

V gene TRBV11-2 combines with J gene TRBJ2-5; TRBD2 agrees at 7 bases. V was pared by 0 bases and J by 5 bases, with 24 bases of the junction left unmatched. The CDR3 loop spans 21 amino acids. The germline V gene has CDR1 SGHAT and CDR2 FQNNGV. The CDR3 coding sequence is TGTGCCAGCAGCTTAGACCCCGGGAGGTGGACAAATGGACCCGGTCAGGAGACCCAGTACTTC. Encoded protein: CASSLDPGRWTNGPGQETQYF. Filled out from reference TRBV11-2 and TRBJ2-5, the complete variable domain reads EAGVAQSPRYKIIEKRQSVAFWCNPISGHATLYWYQQILGQGPKLLIQFQNNGVVDDSQLPKDRFSAERLKGVDSTLKIQPAKLEDSAVYLCASSLDPGRWTNGPGQETQYFGPGTRLLVL.

This chain links TRBV3-1 with TRBJ1-1, with 8 bases lining up with TRBD1. The CDR3 consists of 15 residues. The germline CDR1 and CDR2 sequences are LGHDT and YNNKEL (reference sequence). Trimming cost V 3 bases and J 0 bases; bases outside gene matches: 3. As DNA, the CDR3 is TGTGCCAGCAGCCAGACAGGGGCCGTGAACACTGAAGCTTTCTTT. Translating gives CASSQTGAVNTEAFF.

This clonotype came up many times. The CDR3 loop reads CSARTRDNQPQHF. DNA of the CDR3: TGCAGTGCTAGAACCAGGGACAATCAGCCCCAGCATTTT. The rearrangement links TRBV20-1 to TRBJ1-5; D is possibly TRBD1 (5 bases). In germline, CDR1 is DFQATT, CDR2 SNEGSKA (reference sequence). This CDR3 is built from 13 residues. V dropped 2 bases and J dropped 3 bases, with 8 bases sitting between them.

This clonotype appeared many times. The J gene is TRBJ1-5, the V gene TRBV5-4; D uncertain. Germline loops: CDR1 SGHNT, CDR2 YYREEE (reference sequence). Trimming cost V 1 base and J 0 bases, with 5 bases left between them. This CDR3 is 14 amino acids long. CDR3 amino acids: CASSLYGSNQPQHF. Here the CDR3 DNA reads TGTGCCAGCAGCTTGTATGGTAGCAATCAGCCCCAGCATTTT.

The table lists this clonotype with many counts. For the CDR3, the DNA is TGCAGTGCGATAAAGTCAACCAGCGGGGAAAAACTGTTTTTT. Translated: CSAIKSTSGEKLFF. The chain joins TRBV20-1 to TRBJ1-4; D gene unclear. Between the trimmed V and J ends, which lost 6 bases and 8 bases, there was a span of 19 bases. CDR3 length equals 14 residues. The V gene's germline CDR1 is DFQATT and CDR2 SNEGSKA (reference sequence).

V and J are TRBV5-1 and TRBJ2-2; unclear D gene. The CDR3 has 13 residues. Germline CDR1 and CDR2: SGHRS and YFSETQ. The V end was cut by 0 bases, the J end by 5 bases, with 5 bases between. The CDR3 sequence is CASSLEETGELFF. The CDR3 nucleotides read TGCGCCAGCAGCTTGGAGGAAACCGGGGAGCTGTTTTTT.

This clonotype has at least ten counts. The chain couples TRBV6-5 to TRBJ2-1, with 13 positions matching TRBD2. The V and J ends lost 4 bases and 15 bases, in that order; junction bases with no gene match: 9. CDR3 length: 14 residues. CDR1 is MNHEY, CDR2 SVGAGI, per germline. CDR3 sequence: CASSWTSGGARSFF. DNA of the CDR3: TGTGCCAGCAGTTGGACTAGCGGGGGTGCTCGTTCGTTCTTC.

The genes are TRBV19 and TRBJ2-5, with unresolved D. CDR3 length: 11 amino acids. Trimming took off 8 bases at V and 5 bases at J, with 9 bases between the two ends. Germline V CDR1 and CDR2: LNHDA, SQIVND (reference sequence). The CDR3 protein is CASQGYETQYF. CDR3 sequence (DNA): TGTGCCAGTCAAGGTTACGAGACCCAGTACTTC.

This clonotype has only a few counts. This chain links TRBV7-6 with TRBJ2-7, with 7 bases matching TRBD1. CDR3 length: 16 residues. The V segment lost 7 bases and the J segment 0 bases; nucleotides outside the gene matches: 12. From germline, CDR1 is SGHVS and CDR2 FNYEAQ. This CDR3 reads CASTTSPGQNSYEQYF. The DNA for the CDR3 is TGTGCCAGCACCACTTCACCGGGACAGAACTCCTACGAGCAGTACTTC.

The rearrangement uses TRBV29-1 and TRBJ2-1; no firm D call. The V gene's germline CDR1 is SQVTM and CDR2 ANQGSEA. Deletions cut 2 bases from V and 6 bases from J, with 8 bases between. The CDR3 runs 12 residues. CDR3 DNA sequence: TGCAGCGTTGAACACCGATTCAATGAGCAGTTCTTC. This sequence encodes CSVEHRFNEQFF.

About this clonotype: At one boundary the junction diverges from the germline segment, which might be a read error. The V call is TRBV20-1, the J call TRBJ2-2; D might be TRBD2 (6 bases). CDR1 is DFQATT, CDR2 SNEGSKA, per germline (reference sequence). This CDR3 comprises 16 residues. The CDR3 nucleotides are TGCAGTGCTAGAGATGTATGGCAGGGAGGTTCCCGGGAGCCGTTTTTT. Its translation is CSARDVWQGGSREPFF.

This clonotype has at least ten counts. CDR3 nucleotides: TGCAGTGCCATAAAGGCGGTAGCGGGGCCATTCACAGATACGCAGTATTTT. It specifies CSAIKAVAGPFTDTQYF. The chain uses TRBV20-1 and TRBJ2-3; 8 nucleotides align to TRBD2. This CDR3 is built from 17 residues. V trimming: 6 bases; J trimming: 2 bases; junction bases outside the gene matches: 16. The germline V gene has CDR1 DFQATT and CDR2 SNEGSKA (reference sequence).

This clonotype came up a few times. The chain joins TRBV20-1 to TRBJ2-1, with 13 bases lining up with TRBD2. The J segment lost 3 bases and the V segment lost 3 bases, leaving 8 bases of the junction unmatched. CDR1 DFQATT and CDR2 SNEGSKA come from the germline V gene (reference sequence). This CDR3 has 17 residues. The CDR3 bases are TGCAGTGCTAGGCCGACTAGCGGGAGGTCTTTCTACAATGAGCAGTTCTTC. It translates to CSARPTSGRSFYNEQFF.

This clonotype occurred a few times. V gene TRBV24-1 combines with J gene TRBJ2-1; D uncertain. Looked up from germline, CDR1 is KGHDR and CDR2 is SFDVKD. The CDR3 covers 13 residues. Deletions cut 1 base from V and 4 bases from J, with 4 bases between. The CDR3, as DNA: TGTGCCACCAGTGATTTCAATTACAATGAGCAGTTCTTC. Translating gives CATSDFNYNEQFF.

This clonotype was detected ten times or more. The chain links TRBV20-1 to TRBJ2-7; 10 bases line up with TRBD2. V shed 3 bases and J 4 bases; nucleotides not matched to a gene: 3. Germline CDR1 DFQATT, CDR2 SNEGSKA (reference sequence). This CDR3 comprises 13 residues. CDR3 sequence reads: CSARLAGVYEQYF. The CDR3 nucleotides are TGCAGTGCTAGGCTAGCGGGAGTTTACGAGCAGTACTTC.

Many counts were recorded for this clonotype. The chain couples TRBV5-1 to TRBJ2-1; 14 bases match TRBD2. CDR3 length equals 15 residues. The germline gives CDR1 SGHRS, CDR2 YFSETQ. The junction had 8 bases not matched to a gene; V was cut back by 5 bases and J by 10 bases. The CDR3 reads CASRPTSGRAGEQFF. In DNA form, the CDR3 reads TGCGCCAGCAGACCGACTAGCGGGAGGGCCGGAGAGCAGTTCTTC.

This clonotype was picked up many times. The CDR3 DNA reads as TGCGCCAGCAGCCCGGCCGGGGGCCCCGCAACTAATGAAAAACTGTTTTTT. Protein sequence: CASSPAGGPATNEKLFF. This chain uses TRBV5-1 with TRBJ1-4, with D possibly matching TRBD1 (6 bases). Germline V CDR1 and CDR2: SGHRS, YFSETQ. This CDR3 has 17 residues. V shed 4 bases and J shed 0 bases, with 16 bases lying between them.

This clonotype appeared a few times. The chain links TRBV7-8 to TRBJ1-4; D unresolved. Germline V lookup: CDR1 SGHVS, CDR2 FQNEAQ. V was trimmed by 2 bases and J by 2 bases, leaving 9 bases between them. CDR3 length: 15 amino acids. CDR3 residues: CASSLSSVTNEKLFF. In nucleotides, the CDR3 is TGTGCCAGCAGCTTATCTAGCGTCACTAATGAAAAACTGTTTTTT.

This clonotype was seen many times. The rearrangement uses TRBV7-9 and TRBJ2-3; 8 nucleotides line up with TRBD1. V lost 5 bases and J lost 6; bases outside the gene matches: 7. The CDR3 totals 14 residues. Germline CDR1 and CDR2: SEHNR and FQNEAQ (reference sequence). CDR3 amino acids: CASSPHRGLDTQYF. The CDR3 DNA sequence: TGTGCCAGCAGCCCCCACAGGGGGTTGGATACGCAGTATTTT. The whole variable domain, remainder taken from reference TRBV7-9 and TRBJ2-3, is DTGVSQNPRHKITKRGQNVTFRCDPISEHNRLYWYRQTLGQGPEFLTYFQNEAQLEKSRLLSDRFSAERPKGSFSTLEIQRTEQGDSAMYLCASSPHRGLDTQYFGPGTRLTVL.

This clonotype was seen a handful of times. A much larger clone lies a single base off, so this may be a read error. The CDR3: CASSLDHRGYEQYF. The CDR3, as DNA: TGCGCCAGCAGCTTGGACCACAGGGGCTACGAGCAGTACTTC. This sequence joins TRBV5-1 and TRBJ2-7; 7 nucleotides match TRBD1. This CDR3 region has 14 residues. The V gene's germline CDR1 is SGHRS and CDR2 YFSETQ. Trimming cost V 0 bases and J 3 bases; bases outside gene matches: 3.

Points on this clonotype: A much more abundant neighbour one base away suggests this may be a read error. V and J are TRBV20-1 and TRBJ1-5, with TRBD1 as a possible D gene (5 bases). Germline V gives CDR1 DFQATT, CDR2 SNEGSKA (reference sequence). The CDR3 extends over 15 amino acids. V dropped 5 bases and J dropped 0 bases, with 14 bases sitting between them. CDR3 region: CSAPARGVSNQPQHF. The CDR3 nucleotides read TGCAGTGCTCCTGCCCGGGGGGTTAGCAATCAGCCCCAGCATTTT.

This chain uses TRBV27 with TRBJ2-7; 10 bases align to TRBD2. Looked up from germline, CDR1 is MNHEY and CDR2 is SMNVEV (reference sequence). CDR3 length: 17 amino acids. The V segment lost 3 bases and the J segment 5 bases; nucleotides outside the gene matches: 13. CDR3 nucleotide sequence: TGTGCCAGCAGTTTCCTGGGGGTTAGCGGGAGGCGGAACGAGCAGTACTTC. Its protein is CASSFLGVSGRRNEQYF.

This clonotype was seen many times. The CDR3 coding sequence is TGTGCCAGCAGTTTAGCGCGGACAGTCAATAATTCACCCCTCCACTTT. Translating it yields CASSLARTVNNSPLHF. The rearrangement joins TRBV12-3 or TRBV12-4 to TRBJ1-6; perhaps TRBD1 as D (6 bases). Trimming pared 0 bases from V and 5 bases from J, leaving 11 bases between. There are 16 residues in the CDR3.

This clonotype was seen many times. The V gene is TRBV20-1, the J gene TRBJ2-1, with no clear D. V lost 5 bases and J lost 6, with 14 bases in between. This CDR3 is 13 amino acids long. The germline V gene has CDR1 DFQATT and CDR2 SNEGSKA (reference sequence). This CDR3 reads CSAAWDRRNEQFF. For the CDR3, the DNA is TGCAGTGCTGCCTGGGATAGACGCAATGAGCAGTTCTTC.

This clonotype was found many times. The chain recombines TRBV12-3 or TRBV12-4 with TRBJ1-6; D is uncertain. V was clipped by 5 bases and J by 8 bases, with 10 bases between them. The CDR3 runs to 13 residues. The CDR3 reads CASSGSRDSPLHF. The CDR3 DNA reads as TGTGCCAGCAGTGGATCAAGGGATTCACCCCTCCACTTT.

Concerning this clonotype itself: This may be a read error: a much more frequent sequence differs by one nucleotide. J is TRBJ2-5 and V is TRBV5-1, with 7 bases that match TRBD1. The CDR3 runs to 14 residues. Germline CDR1 reads SGHRS; CDR2 reads YFSETQ. Trimming at V came to 4 bases and at J to 5 bases, leaving 8 bases not matched to a gene. CDR3 sequence: CASSVGTVHETQYF. The CDR3 nucleotides are TGCGCCAGCAGCGTCGGGACAGTCCATGAGACCCAGTACTTC.

There are a few counts of this clonotype. The gene calls are TRBV15 and TRBJ2-5; a possible D gene is TRBD2 (5 bases). Germline V gene data show CDR1 as LNHNV and CDR2 as YYDKDF (reference sequence). V lost 2 bases and J lost 1, with 11 bases in between. The CDR3 runs to 15 residues. In DNA form, the CDR3 reads TGTGCCACCAGCAGAACCAGAGGGCCCCAAGAGACCCAGTACTTC. It codes for CATSRTRGPQETQYF. The full variable domain, with the rest looked up from reference TRBV15 and TRBJ2-5, is DAMVIQNPRYQVTQFGKPVTLSCSQTLNHNVMYWYQQKSSQAPKLLFHYYDKDFNNEADTPDNFQSRRPNTSFCFLDIRSPGLGDTAMYLCATSRTRGPQETQYFGPGTRLLVL.